This T cell receptor beta chain is from a study of early stage breast cancer tumors. Overall study context: Invasive lobular carcinomas made up four of 12 ER+/PR+/HER2- tumors. Study-wide results and caveats: Enriched TCRB sequences shared across patients were mostly commonly generated sequences. Tumor and normal breast were distinguished via blood comparison in about 90% of the 16 patients.

Trimming took 0 bases from V and 6 from J, leaving 5 bases between them. Germline loops: CDR1 GTSNPN, CDR2 SVGIG (reference sequence). The CDR3 runs 11 residues. With respect to this clone: Its antigen is unidentified.

TCRdb keeps only in-frame clones here, not all; method: immunoSEQ multiplex PCR. The top ten hold 4.9% of the sample, which has around 14,000 clones, about 81% seen once. The sample taken for sequencing was normal breast tissue next to the tumor. This TCR came from a person aged 30 to 40 with breast cancer. The chain uses TRBV30 and TRBJ2-5; unclear D gene. This CDR3 is CAWSVTQTQYF. The CDR3 DNA reads as TGTGCCTGGAGTGTTACCCAGACCCAGTACTTC. The variable domain in full, with the rest retrieved from reference TRBV30 and TRBJ2-5, is SQTIHQWPATLVQPVGSPLSLECTVEGTSNPNLYWYRQAAGRGLQLLFYSVGIGQISSEVPQNLSASRPQDRQFILSSKKLLLSDSGFYLCAWSVTQTQYFGPGTRLLVL.